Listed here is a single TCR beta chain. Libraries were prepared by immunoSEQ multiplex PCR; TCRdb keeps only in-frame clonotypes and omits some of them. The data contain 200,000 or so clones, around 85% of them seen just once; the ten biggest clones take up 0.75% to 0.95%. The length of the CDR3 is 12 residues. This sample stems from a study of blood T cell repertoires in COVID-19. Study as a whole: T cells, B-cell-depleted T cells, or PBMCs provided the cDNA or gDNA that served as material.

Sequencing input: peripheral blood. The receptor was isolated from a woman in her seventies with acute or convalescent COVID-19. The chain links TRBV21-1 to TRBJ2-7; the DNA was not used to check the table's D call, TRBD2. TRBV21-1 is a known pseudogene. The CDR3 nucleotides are TGTGCCAGCAGCAAAAGCGGTCCCTCCCAGTACTTC. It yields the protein CASSKSGPSQYF.